Listed here are 24 T cell receptor beta chains from one sample, sequenced in a study of T cell repertoires in cytomegalovirus infection. TCRdb reprocessed the reads with MiXCR, giving one entry per CDR3 protein. This sample yields 250,000 to 300,000 distinct CDR3 sequences, of which about 25% are seen a single time; about 15% belongs to the top ten. What was sequenced was PBMCs. These TCRs come from a human donor in good health (CMV status not recorded). Some clones in this sample may be carry-over from other donors' samples.

Comment on this clonotype: A clone one base away is much larger, so this may be a read error. Since no conserved phenylalanine or tryptophan closes the CDR3, a read error is the likely cause. The V and J genes are TRBV7-2 and TRBJ2-5, with D maybe TRBD1 (5 bases). Trimming shortened V by 4 bases and J by 5 bases, and 17 bases separated the two germline ends. The length of the CDR3 is 15 residues. Germline V CDR1 and CDR2: SGHTA, FQGNSA. The CDR3 spells CASSSQGQGLETQYL. The CDR3 nucleotides read TGTGCCAGCAGCTCACAAGGGCAGGGTTTGGAGACCCAGTACTTA.

This clonotype appeared many times. This chain connects TRBV11-2 to TRBJ2-7, with D unresolved. The length of the CDR3 is 12 residues. V was trimmed by 1 base and J by 4 bases, leaving 5 bases between them. Germline V CDR1 and CDR2: SGHAT, FQNNGV. In nucleotides, the CDR3 is TGTGCCAGCAGCTTAGCAGCTTACGAGCAGTACGTC. Translation gives CASSLAAYEQYV.

This clonotype has only a few counts. This chain uses TRBV30 with TRBJ1-2; 10 bases agree with TRBD1. Germline V lookup: CDR1 GTSNPN, CDR2 SVGIG (reference sequence). The CDR3 is 15 amino acids. The junction had 6 bases not matched to a gene; V was cut back by 1 base and J by 4 bases. CDR3 sequence: CAWSGGQGEAYGYTF. DNA for the CDR3: TGTGCCTGGAGTGGAGGACAGGGGGAGGCCTATGGCTACACCTTC.

This clonotype showed up just a few times. The rearrangement links TRBV28 to TRBJ2-1; D might be TRBD2 (5 bases). The length of the CDR3 is 11 residues. The germline V gene has CDR1 MDHEN and CDR2 SYDVKM. The CDR3: CGVRAYNEQFF. The CDR3 DNA reads as TGTGGGGTGAGGGCCTACAATGAGCAGTTCTTC.

At least ten counts were recorded for this clonotype. The rearrangement uses TRBV7-2 and TRBJ2-7; either TRBD1 or TRBD2 may supply D (5 bases each). V lost 0 bases to trimming and J lost 7 bases, with 16 bases between them. The CDR3 has 15 amino acids. Germline assignment: CDR1 SGHTA and CDR2 FQGNSA. The CDR3 is CASSLAPGQGTEQYF. CDR3 nucleotides: TGTGCCAGCAGCTTAGCGCCGGGGCAGGGTACTGAGCAGTACTTC.

The chain joins TRBV29-1 to TRBJ2-7; 8 bases fit TRBD2. The CDR3 contains 13 residues. Germline V gene data show CDR1 as SQVTM and CDR2 as ANQGSEA. The V segment lost 4 bases and the J segment 2 bases; nucleotides outside the gene matches: 4. CDR3 residues: CSVGLAPTYEQYF. The CDR3 DNA sequence: TGCAGCGTTGGACTAGCGCCAACCTACGAGCAGTACTTC.

There are many counts of this clonotype. The chain carries TRBV7-2 and TRBJ1-5; D gene unclear. The CDR3 has 13 amino acids. Trimming pared 3 bases from V and 7 bases from J, leaving 10 bases between. Germline loops: CDR1 SGHTA, CDR2 FQGNSA. Written as DNA, the CDR3 is TGTGCCAGCAGCTTGAAGGGATCCCAGCCCCAGCATTTT. This codes for CASSLKGSQPQHF.

This clonotype was found once. The V and J genes are TRBV5-1 and TRBJ1-2; the D gene is possibly TRBD1 (5 bases). The germline gives CDR1 SGHRS, CDR2 YFSETQ. The V end lost 0 bases, the J end lost 4 bases, and 10 bases lay between the germline ends. The CDR3 sequence is 14 residues long. This CDR3 is CASSLGGGTYGYTF. CDR3 coding DNA: TGCGCCAGCAGCTTGGGCGGGGGGACCTATGGCTACACCTTC.

The sample holds many counts of this clonotype. The chain couples TRBV12-3 or TRBV12-4 to TRBJ1-1; D remains ambiguous. The CDR3 is 13 amino acids. Trimming cost V 5 bases and J 1 base, with 8 bases left between them. The CDR3 spells CASSPKGNTEAFF. CDR3 sequence (DNA): TGTGCCAGCAGTCCCAAAGGGAACACTGAAGCTTTCTTT.

This clonotype was counted between two and nine times. The rearrangement uses TRBV20-1 and TRBJ2-7; the D gene is possibly TRBD1 (6 bases). V was trimmed by 1 base and J by 2 bases, leaving 9 bases between them. This CDR3 spans 13 amino acids. Germline values: CDR1 DFQATT, CDR2 SNEGSKA (reference sequence). In nucleotides, the CDR3 is TGCAGTGCTAGAGGGGACACAACCTACGAGCAGTACTTC. This gives the protein CSARGDTTYEQYF.

V usage is TRBV15 and J usage is TRBJ1-5; 7 nucleotides agree with TRBD1. The CDR3 consists of 14 residues. In germline, CDR1 is LNHNV, CDR2 YYDKDF (reference sequence). J was trimmed by 7 bases and V by 3 bases; bases with no gene match: 6. The CDR3 sequence is CATSRSRGLQPQHF. The CDR3 coding sequence is TGTGCCACCAGCAGGAGCAGGGGGTTACAGCCCCAGCATTTT.

This rearrangement joins TRBV7-2 to TRBJ1-2; 7 bases map to TRBD1. Trimming removed 5 bases from V and 7 bases from J; junction bases left unmatched: 4. CDR1 SGHTA and CDR2 FQGNSA come from the germline V gene. CDR3 length: 12 residues. The DNA for the CDR3 is TGTGCCAGCAGCCCCAGGGGGTTTGGCTACACCTTC. It specifies CASSPRGFGYTF.

This clonotype was seen only once. This chain links TRBV11-3 with TRBJ2-1, with D perhaps TRBD2 (7 bases). Germline-derived CDR1 and CDR2 are SGHNT and YENEEA. The CDR3 loop spans 13 amino acids. V lost 9 bases, J lost 10 bases, and 19 bases lay in between. CDR3 nucleotide sequence: TGTGCCAGTGGATCCTATTCGGGGGGCGAGCAGTTCTTC. Its protein product is CASGSYSGGEQFF.

This clonotype was observed at least ten times. The gene calls are TRBV7-2 and TRBJ2-7; 8 bases fit TRBD2. In germline, CDR1 is SGHTA, CDR2 FQGNSA. The length of the CDR3 is 15 residues. Unmatched junction bases numbered 3, after V lost 0 bases and J lost 2 bases. In DNA form, the CDR3 reads TGTGCCAGCAGCTTAGCGCTCGGGAGGGCCTACGAGCAGTACTTC. It specifies CASSLALGRAYEQYF.

V and J are TRBV29-1 and TRBJ2-3; perhaps TRBD2 as D (5 bases). Germline-derived CDR1 and CDR2 are SQVTM and ANQGSEA. V lost 5 bases and J lost 1, with 7 bases in between. The CDR3 extends over 12 amino acids. The CDR3 sequence: CSVLGGTDTQYF. The CDR3 bases are TGCAGCGTTCTCGGGGGCACAGATACGCAGTATTTT.

The chain joins TRBV18 to TRBJ1-1; 7 positions match TRBD1. The CDR3 is 15 amino acids. V shed 1 base and J 3 bases; nucleotides not matched to a gene: 5. CDR1 and CDR2 from the germline V gene are KGHSH and LQKENI. CDR3 in amino acids: CASSPRGQGDTEAFF. The DNA for the CDR3 is TGTGCCAGCTCACCACGAGGGCAGGGGGACACTGAAGCTTTCTTT.

The chain combines TRBV24-1 with TRBJ2-5; 10 bases are shared with TRBD1. The V gene end was trimmed by 3 bases and the J gene end by 2 bases; junction bases not matched to a gene: 5. Germline values: CDR1 KGHDR, CDR2 SFDVKD. The CDR3 spans 16 residues. In DNA form, the CDR3 reads TGTGCCACCAGTGATGCCGGGACAGGGGTGCAAGAGACCCAGTACTTC. This sequence encodes CATSDAGTGVQETQYF.

The sample holds many counts of this clonotype. The V call is TRBV7-2, the J call TRBJ2-7, with D uncertain. The CDR3 totals 16 residues. V was cut by 0 bases and J by 1 base, with 13 bases left in between. Germline lookup yields CDR1 SGHTA and CDR2 FQGNSA. The CDR3, as DNA: TGTGCCAGCAGCTTAGCCGACGATGTTTATTCCTACGAGCAGTACTTC. This sequence encodes CASSLADDVYSYEQYF.

This clonotype has at least ten counts. The chain couples TRBV12-3 or TRBV12-4 to TRBJ1-5, with 7 bases aligning to TRBD1. Trimming took 5 bases from V and 2 from J; bases not matched to a gene: 18. The CDR3 covers 19 residues. CDR3 amino acids: CASSISGTVTFQGNQPQHF. The CDR3 coding sequence is TGTGCCAGCAGTATCTCCGGGACAGTGACCTTTCAGGGCAATCAGCCCCAGCATTTT.

This chain links TRBV29-1 with TRBJ2-5; D may be TRBD2 (7 bases). V lost 3 bases, J lost 2 bases, and 13 bases lay in between. The CDR3 has 14 amino acids. CDR1 SQVTM and CDR2 ANQGSEA come from the germline V gene. The DNA for the CDR3 is TGCAGCGTTGATGCCAGGGGAGGGCAAGAGACCCAGTACTTC. This encodes CSVDARGGQETQYF.

The chain is built from TRBV10-2 and TRBJ2-2, with D possibly being TRBD1 (6 bases). Germline CDR1 is WSHSY and CDR2 is SAAADI. Trimming removed 5 bases at V and 6 bases at J, with 19 bases between. The CDR3 covers 16 residues. CDR3 protein: CASSTLSGQLAGELFF. CDR3 sequence (DNA): TGCGCCAGCAGTACATTAAGCGGACAGCTCGCCGGGGAGCTGTTTTTT.

V and J are TRBV28 and TRBJ1-1; D perhaps matches TRBD1 (6 bases). Germline lookup yields CDR1 MDHEN and CDR2 SYDVKM. CDR3 length equals 14 residues. V lost 8 bases and J 3 bases, leaving 16 bases between the germline ends. CDR3: CASHGGSPYTEAFF. For the CDR3, the DNA is TGTGCCAGCCATGGGGGCTCCCCCTACACTGAAGCTTTCTTT.

This chain links TRBV5-6 with TRBJ2-1, with 14 bases identical to TRBD2. CDR1 is SGHDT and CDR2 is YYEEEE in the germline V gene. V dropped 7 bases and J dropped 12; count of bases not matched to a gene: 15. This CDR3 contains 16 residues. The CDR3 region is CASLAPGLAGGIGQFF. The CDR3 DNA follows: TGTGCCAGCCTCGCCCCCGGACTAGCGGGGGGAATAGGGCAGTTCTTC.

The chain recombines TRBV11-2 with TRBJ2-5; D not certain. This CDR3 region has 15 residues. Germline values: CDR1 SGHAT, CDR2 FQNNGV. Trimming shortened V by 1 base and J by 0 bases, and 9 bases separated the two germline ends. The CDR3 region is CASSLVAGNQETQYF. CDR3 DNA sequence: TGTGCCAGCAGCTTAGTTGCTGGGAACCAAGAGACCCAGTACTTC. Combining the CDR3 with reference TRBV11-2 and TRBJ2-5 gives the whole variable domain EAGVAQSPRYKIIEKRQSVAFWCNPISGHATLYWYQQILGQGPKLLIQFQNNGVVDDSQLPKDRFSAERLKGVDSTLKIQPAKLEDSAVYLCASSLVAGNQETQYFGPGTRLLVL.